Below are 9 T cell receptor beta chains sequenced from a single sample in a study of blood T cells in healthy people across ages (dated by TCRdb to 2013 to 2016). The library relied on 5' RACE. The reads were generated on an Illumina HiSeq 2500. A second PCR of roughly 7 to 11 cycles was performed with a sample-barcoded 5' primer and a J-beta primer mix. Starting from the raw public reads, TCRdb applied fastp trimming at Q25, assembled clones with MiXCR and retained in-frame beta chains. Rows are combined by CDR3 protein, so each entry shows the most common genes and DNA. This sample holds about 800,000 distinct CDR3 sequences; approximately 25% were observed only once. Of the sample, under 4.5% is held by the ten largest clones. These sequences were also reported in another study, on T cells of mothers and their children.

Sequenced: blood. The receptors shown here come from a boy between 10 and 17 years old in good health.

This rearrangement joins TRBV20-1 to TRBJ1-1, with D possibly being TRBD1 (5 bases). The V gene lost 4 bases and the J gene lost 4 bases, with 13 bases spanning the gap. Germline CDR1 and CDR2: DFQATT and SNEGSKA (reference sequence). This CDR3 comprises 13 residues. The CDR3 nucleotides read TGCAGTGCTATAGCGGGGCTGAGCACTGAAGCTTTCTTT. Protein product: CSAIAGLSTEAFF.

This clonotype occurred a few times. This chain joins TRBV5-8 and TRBJ2-4; D is ambiguous. Germline assignment: CDR1 SGHTS and CDR2 YDEGEE. The CDR3 sequence is 14 residues long. Trimming removed 4 bases from V and 1 base from J, with 9 bases in between. CDR3 sequence reads: CASSPEYAKNIQYF. The DNA for the CDR3 is TGTGCCAGCAGCCCAGAGTATGCCAAAAACATTCAGTACTTC.

The chain joins TRBV28 to TRBJ2-1; a possible D gene is TRBD2 (6 bases). CDR1 is MDHEN and CDR2 is SYDVKM in the germline V gene. This CDR3 comprises 15 residues. The V gene lost 3 bases and the J gene lost 6 bases, with 15 bases spanning the gap. The CDR3 DNA reads as TGTGCCAGCAGTTTCGGAGGGAGTATAGCCAATGAGCAGTTCTTC. This sequence encodes CASSFGGSIANEQFF.

In this sample, this clonotype turned up once. The J gene is TRBJ2-7, the V gene TRBV27; D gene ambiguous. This CDR3 comprises 13 residues. CDR1 is MNHEY, CDR2 SMNVEV, per germline (reference sequence). V lost 8 bases, J lost 0 bases, and 11 bases lay in between. DNA for the CDR3: TGTGCCAGCGGATGGGCCAGCTCCTACGAGCAGTACTTC. This codes for CASGWASSYEQYF.

V usage is TRBV10-3 and J usage is TRBJ1-1; a weak D match, TRBD1 (5 bases). This CDR3 has 14 residues. CDR1 is ENHRY and CDR2 is SYGVKD in the germline V gene. V dropped 5 bases and J dropped 1 base, with 11 bases sitting between them. The CDR3 is CAISTGTENTEAFF. As DNA, the CDR3 is TGTGCCATCAGTACCGGGACGGAGAACACTGAAGCTTTCTTT.

The J gene is TRBJ1-4, the V gene TRBV20-1; the D is unclear. Per germline, CDR1 DFQATT and CDR2 SNEGSKA (reference sequence). Trimming stripped 5 bases from V and 8 bases from J, with 15 bases between. The CDR3 extends over 13 amino acids. The CDR3 loop is CSAPERVGEKLFF. As DNA, the CDR3 is TGCAGTGCTCCGGAGAGGGTCGGCGAAAAACTGTTTTTT.

This sequence joins TRBV5-1 and TRBJ2-5, with D perhaps assigned TRBD1 or TRBD2 (5 bases each). The V gene lost 3 bases and the J gene lost 4 bases, with 13 bases spanning the gap. This CDR3 comprises 14 residues. Germline V gene sequence: CDR1 SGHRS, CDR2 YFSETQ. In nucleotides, the CDR3 is TGCGCCAGCAGCTCGGGACGGCACGGAGAGACCCAGTACTTC. Encoded protein: CASSSGRHGETQYF.

The chain recombines TRBV28 with TRBJ2-7; 7 bases line up with TRBD1. CDR1 and CDR2 (germline): MDHEN, SYDVKM. V shed 6 bases and J 5 bases; nucleotides not matched to a gene: 7. The CDR3 extends over 13 amino acids. The CDR3 region is CASRLQGQNEQYF. The CDR3 DNA reads TGTGCCAGCAGGTTACAGGGGCAGAACGAGCAGTACTTC.

The chain's CDR3 is CASSPLFRDRGSSYNEQFF. CDR3 DNA sequence: TGTGCCAGCAGCCCACTTTTCCGGGACAGGGGGAGCTCCTACAATGAGCAGTTCTTC. The J gene is TRBJ2-1, the V gene TRBV28; TRBD1 matches 11 bases. The CDR3 is 19 amino acids. The germline CDR1 and CDR2 sequences are MDHEN and SYDVKM. The junction had 13 bases not matched to a gene; V was cut back by 6 bases and J by 0 bases. Based on the CDR3 plus reference TRBV28 and TRBJ2-1, the full variable domain is DVKVTQSSRYLVKRTGEKVFLECVQDMDHENMFWYRQDPGLGLRLIYFSYDVKMKEKGDIPEGYSVSREKKERFSLILESASTNQTSMYLCASSPLFRDRGSSYNEQFFGPGTRLTVL.